Sequencing of this T cell receptor beta chain was carried out in a study of CD8+ T cells in alopecia areata. Extraction of RNA preceded its reverse transcription into cDNA, which served as the sequencing template. Assay: immunoSEQ multiplex PCR; the TCRdb copy retains only in-frame clones and omits some. The data show some 200,000 clones, less than 50% seen once. Specified treatment: oral pan-JAK inhibitor, 5-10 mg twice daily. This CDR3 is built from 15 residues. Germline V gene data show CDR1 as WSHSY and CDR2 as SAAADI. Between the trimmed V and J ends, which lost 2 bases and 9 bases, there was a span of 16 bases.

The chain combines TRBV10-2 with TRBJ1-4, with TRBD1 as a possible D gene (6 bases). The sample in question was CD4+ T cells sorted from blood, obtained at approximately week 37, from a patient treated with tofacitinib. This receptor was identified in a human donor with alopecia areata. The CDR3 protein is CASSEPGSRGKKLFF. The CDR3 DNA follows: TGCGCCAGCAGTGAGCCCGGGTCGAGGGGGAAAAAACTGTTTTTT.